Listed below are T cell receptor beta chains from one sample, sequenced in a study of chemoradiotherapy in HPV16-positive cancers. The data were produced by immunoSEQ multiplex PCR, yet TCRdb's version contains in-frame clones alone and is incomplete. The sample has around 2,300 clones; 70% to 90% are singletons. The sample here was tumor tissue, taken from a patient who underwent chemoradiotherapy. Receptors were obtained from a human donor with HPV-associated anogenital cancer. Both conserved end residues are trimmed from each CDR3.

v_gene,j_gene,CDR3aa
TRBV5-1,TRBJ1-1,ASSLQGPSSTEAF
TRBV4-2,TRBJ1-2,ASSQGDLYGYT
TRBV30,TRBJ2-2,AWSGSTGELF
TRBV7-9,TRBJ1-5,ANSSVTVGNQPQH
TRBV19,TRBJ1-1,ASRGGATGNTEAF
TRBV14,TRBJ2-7,ASSQDIGGGEQY
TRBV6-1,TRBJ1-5,ASSEATGGYSNQPQH
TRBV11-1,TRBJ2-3,ASSLPPADTQY
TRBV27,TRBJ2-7,ASTPGQGHNEQY
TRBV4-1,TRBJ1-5,ASSQEMGQPQH
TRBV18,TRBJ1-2,ASSLDRDGYT
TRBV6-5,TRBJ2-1,ASSYGAGASNEQF
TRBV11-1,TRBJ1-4,ASSLGRAGPEKLF
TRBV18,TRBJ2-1,ASSLDRDEQF
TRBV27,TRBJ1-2,ASRPQGQAYGYT
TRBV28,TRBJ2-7,ASSFGYEQY
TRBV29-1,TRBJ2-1,SAKNREIYNEQF
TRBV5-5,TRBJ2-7,ASSSDRGKQY
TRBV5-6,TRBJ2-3,ASSFLAGSDTQY
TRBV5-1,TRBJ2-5,ASIGVTETQY
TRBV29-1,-,SARTGTGSHEQY
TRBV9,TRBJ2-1,ASSVEASGSLKQF
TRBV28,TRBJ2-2,ASGLAGAGTGELF
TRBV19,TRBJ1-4,ASSPLETGEEKLF
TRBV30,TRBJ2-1,AWSVSVSYDEQF
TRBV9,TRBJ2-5,ASSLWTAPQETQY
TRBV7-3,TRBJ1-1,ASSLSPGTANTEAF
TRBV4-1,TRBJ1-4,ASSPGTGDEKLF
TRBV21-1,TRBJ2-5,ATRTGGTETQY
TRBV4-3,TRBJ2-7,ASSQEPGHRYEQY
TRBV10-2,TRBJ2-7,ASRTGTGGASEQY
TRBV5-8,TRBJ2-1,ASRAGLAGGTDNEQF
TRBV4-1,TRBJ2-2,ASSQEGGRELF
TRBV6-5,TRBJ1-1,ASSYSTEAF
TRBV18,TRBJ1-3,ASSPSGNSGNTIY
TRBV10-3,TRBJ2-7,AISEPGGAAYEQY
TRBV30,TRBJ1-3,AWSGVVSGNTIY
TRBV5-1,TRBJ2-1,ASSPTSGRASYNEQF
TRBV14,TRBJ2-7,ASSLLGLGEQY
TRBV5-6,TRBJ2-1,ASSIGTNSYNEQF
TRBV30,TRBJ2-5,AWSRSPARSETQY
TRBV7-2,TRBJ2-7,ASSLARGASSYEQY
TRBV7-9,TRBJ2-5,ASSLASGTFQETQY
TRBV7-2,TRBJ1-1,ASSYLGGGGSNTEAF
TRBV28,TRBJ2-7,ASSFEGSPSYEQY
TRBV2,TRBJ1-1,ASRGRVTTEAF
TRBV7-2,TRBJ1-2,ASSLAPQAYGYT
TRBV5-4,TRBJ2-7,ASSRPGTKNYEQY
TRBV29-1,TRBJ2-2,SARTGGNTGELF
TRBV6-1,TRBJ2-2,ASSEARGGFSTGELF
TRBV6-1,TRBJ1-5,AGSEATGGYSNQPQH
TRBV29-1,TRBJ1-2,SVENVGNYGYT
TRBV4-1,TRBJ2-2,ASSQEYQGTGELF
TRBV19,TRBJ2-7,ASAPIGSYEQY
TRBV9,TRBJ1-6,ASSVTHSSPLH
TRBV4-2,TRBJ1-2,ASSHATGRAYGYT
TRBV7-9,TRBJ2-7,ASSPPGGVYEQY
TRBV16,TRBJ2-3,ASSSMGQGTDTQY
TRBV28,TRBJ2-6,ASSFGGGEGANVLT